The TCR beta chain under discussion was sequenced for a study of cytomegalovirus exposure and HLA in healthy donors. Amplification used 60 Vbeta primers and 13 Jbeta primers. This table comes from immunoSEQ multiplex PCR, and its TCRdb copy is limited to in-frame clones, with some not included. The profile shows 180,000 or so clones, roughly 80% of them singletons. Germline V gene sequence: CDR1 MNHEY, CDR2 SMNVEV (reference sequence). The length of the CDR3 is 16 residues. V was clipped by 0 bases and J by 0 bases, with 12 bases between them. This clone came up a few times. The chain combines TRBV27 with TRBJ2-7; D uncertain. The sequence was obtained from a woman aged 18-30 years in good health and CMV-seronegative. Sequenced sample: PBMCs. CDR3 DNA sequence: TGTGCCAGCAGTTTATCTAGTCCCCCGGGCTCCTACGAGCAGTACTTC. It codes for CASSLSSPPGSYEQYF.